The following is a TCR beta chain sequence with its context. The method was immunoSEQ multiplex PCR; TCRdb's version includes in-frame clones alone and lacks a portion of them. The sample consists of more than 1 million clones, about 84% of them appearing once. This entry is derived from a study of shared clonotypes between healthy human individuals. The junction had 9 bases not matched to a gene; V was cut back by 5 bases and J by 2 bases. CDR3 size: 16 residues. Looked up from germline, CDR1 is MDHEN and CDR2 is SYDVKM. The rearrangement links TRBV28 to TRBJ1-3; 7 bases are shared with TRBD1. The clonotype comes from a young man in good health. Some clones in this sample may be carry-over from other donors' samples. The sample comprised memory CD4+ T cells from PBMCs. Described subset: CD45RA-negative fraction. CDR3 nucleotides: TGTGCCAGCAGTATACGGGGGGACAGCGCTGGAAACACCATATATTTT. It translates to CASSIRGDSAGNTIYF.